The rows below give T cell receptor beta chains drawn from one sample of a study of PD-1 blockade in classical Hodgkin lymphoma. Generated by immunoSEQ multiplex PCR, the TCRdb table keeps only in-frame clones and is missing some. The sample carries around 91,000 clones, about nine tenths recorded once. This specimen consisted of peripheral blood mononuclear cells (PBMCs), obtained at baseline. These receptors all stem from a human donor with classical Hodgkin lymphoma. Each CDR3 is given with its conserved first and last residue. Fields, in order: D gene, clone size, V gene, CDR3 length, J gene, CDR3 protein, CDR3 DNA. The D gene is left open where the match is weak. Clone size, where shown, is once, few, many, or a class for clones that have expanded.

>-|-|TRBV10-3|16|TRBJ2-1
CAISLFRAGEYNEQFF
TGTGCCATCAGTCTTTTTAGAGCAGGGGAGTACAATGAGCAGTTCTTC
>TRBD2|-|TRBV27|16|TRBJ2-1
CASSPLTSGLYNEQFF
TGTGCCAGCAGTCCGCTGACTAGCGGATTATACAATGAGCAGTTCTTC
>-|-|TRBV4-1|15|TRBJ2-7
CASSQGRAALYEQYF
TGCGCCAGCAGCCAAGGGAGGGCGGCCCTCTACGAGCAGTACTTC
>-|-|TRBV27|14|TRBJ1-2
CASSLKGRNYGYTF
TGTGCCAGCAGTTTAAAGGGGCGCAACTATGGCTACACCTTC
>-|-|TRBV4-1|14|TRBJ1-2
CASSQWGAHSGYTF
TGCGCCAGCAGCCAATGGGGGGCGCATAGCGGCTACACCTTC
>-|-|TRBV5-4|18|TRBJ1-1
CASSPISNIRTSDTEAFF
TGTGCCAGCAGCCCAATATCTAATATTCGGACCTCTGACACTGAAGCTTTCTTT
>-|-|TRBV7-2|13|TRBJ1-2
CASSSGPNYGYTF
TGTGCCAGCAGCTCTGGACCCAACTATGGCTACACCTTC
>-|-|TRBV6-6|16|TRBJ1-1
CASSLGKGLSNTEAFF
TGTGCCAGCAGCTTGGGAAAGGGCCTTTCGAACACTGAAGCTTTCTTT
>-|once|TRBV6-6|13|TRBJ2-7
CASRGDLTYEQYF
TGTGCCAGCAGGGGGGACTTAACCTACGAGCAGTACTTC
>TRBD2|few|TRBV19|14|TRBJ2-1
CASSRKREGNEQFF
TGTGCCAGTAGTAGGAAGCGGGAAGGCAATGAGCAGTTCTTC
>-|-|TRBV10-3|12|TRBJ2-7
CATTGSPYEQYF
TGTGCCACAACAGGGTCCCCCTACGAGCAGTACTTC
>-|-|TRBV19|15|TRBJ1-2
CASSIYPLTGNGYTF
TGTGCCAGTAGTATTTATCCCCTGACGGGGAATGGCTACACCTTC
>TRBD1|-|TRBV5-1|15|TRBJ2-7
CASSLEGQAAYEQYF
TGCGCCAGCAGCTTGGAGGGACAGGCGGCCTACGAGCAGTACTTC
>-|-|TRBV19|14|TRBJ2-3
CASNLGTRPDTQYF
TGTGCCAGTAACTTAGGGACCCGACCTGATACGCAGTATTTT
>-|-|TRBV11-2|13|TRBJ2-3
CASSSWDTDTQYF
TGTGCCAGCAGCTCTTGGGATACAGATACGCAGTATTTT
>TRBD1|-|TRBV5-1|14|TRBJ2-5
CASSFGRGQETQYF
TGCGCCAGCAGCTTCGGCAGGGGGCAAGAGACCCAGTACTTC
>TRBD1|-|TRBV28|15|TRBJ2-7
CASSFLLGQGGEQYF
TGTGCCAGCAGTTTCCTCCTGGGACAGGGGGGCGAGCAGTACTTC
>-|-|TRBV4-3|16|TRBJ2-3
CASSQEGGQGADTQYF
TGCGCCAGCAGCCAAGAGGGTGGGCAGGGTGCAGATACGCAGTATTTT
>-|-|TRBV15|16|TRBJ1-5
CATSRARASGNQPQHF
TGTGCCACCAGCAGAGCCCGGGCCTCGGGCAATCAGCCCCAGCATTTT
>TRBD2|-|TRBV13|13|TRBJ2-7
CASSHGTTYEQYF
TGTGCCAGCAGCCATGGGACTACCTACGAGCAGTACTTC
>-|-|TRBV4-1|14|TRBJ2-7
CASSQRDRAYEQYF
TGCGCCAGCAGCCAACGGGACCGAGCCTACGAGCAGTACTTC
>TRBD1|-|TRBV2|18|TRBJ1-1
CASSEALHRGGMNTEAFF
TGTGCCAGCAGTGAAGCGCTTCACAGGGGTGGCATGAACACTGAAGCTTTCTTT
>-|medium-sized|TRBV5-8|16|TRBJ1-5
CASSLSSSWSNQPQHF
TGTGCCAGCAGCTTATCATCGTCTTGGAGCAATCAGCCCCAGCATTTT
>-|-|TRBV2|11|TRBJ2-7
CASSEWTEQYF
TGTGCCAGCAGTGAATGGACCGAGCAGTACTTC
>-|-|TRBV15|18|TRBJ2-7
CATSRDSPPRGPDYEQYF
TGTGCCACCAGCAGAGACTCGCCCCCCAGGGGTCCCGATTACGAGCAGTACTTC
>-|-|TRBV2|15|TRBJ2-2
CASSEALRGSGELFF
TGTGCCAGCAGTGAAGCGCTTAGGGGAAGCGGGGAGCTGTTTTTT
>-|-|TRBV5-1|14|TRBJ2-3
CASSAGSHTDTQYF
TGCGCCAGCAGCGCGGGGAGCCACACAGATACGCAGTATTTT
>TRBD1|-|TRBV6-6|13|TRBJ2-1
CASSPGQGNEQFF
TGTGCCAGCAGTCCCGGACAGGGAAATGAGCAGTTCTTC
>TRBD2|few|TRBV4-1|15|TRBJ2-5
CASSQAAGVGETQYF
TGCGCCAGCAGCCAAGCAGCGGGAGTAGGGGAGACCCAGTACTTC
>-|-|TRBV15|15|TRBJ2-5
CATSRAGTPMGTQYF
TGTGCCACCAGCAGAGCCGGGACACCTATGGGGACCCAGTACTTC
>TRBD1|-|TRBV28|17|TRBJ2-3
CASSLGTGGSVGDTQYF
TGTGCCAGCAGTTTGGGGACAGGGGGTAGTGTCGGCGATACGCAGTATTTT
>-|-|TRBV7-9|14|TRBJ2-2
CASSLRTNTGELFF
TGTGCCAGCAGCTTGCGGACCAACACCGGGGAGCTGTTTTTT
>-|-|TRBV18|14|TRBJ1-1
CASSPRRVDTEAFF
TGTGCCAGCTCACCGAGGAGGGTGGACACTGAAGCTTTCTTT
>-|-|TRBV9|15|TRBJ2-3
CASSVGLGLTDTQYF
TGTGCCAGCAGCGTAGGGTTAGGGCTCACAGATACGCAGTATTTT
>TRBD1|-|TRBV6-1|14|TRBJ1-5
CASSGTGENQPQHF
TGTGCCAGCAGTGGGACAGGGGAAAATCAGCCCCAGCATTTT
>-|-|TRBV11-2|13|TRBJ2-3
CASRTQGIDTQYF
TGTGCCAGCAGGACGCAGGGTATAGATACGCAGTATTTT
>-|-|TRBV7-2|15|TRBJ2-3
CASSNRQGGTDTQYF
TGTGCCAGCAGCAACCGGCAGGGCGGCACAGATACGCAGTATTTT
>TRBD2|-|TRBV7-9|17|TRBJ2-5
CASRSFGIREGRETQYF
TGTGCCAGCAGGAGTTTTGGGATCCGGGAGGGCCGAGAGACCCAGTACTTC
>-|-|TRBV30|15|TRBJ2-3
CAWNYGLQFTDTQYF
TGTGCCTGGAATTATGGGTTACAATTCACAGATACGCAGTATTTT
>TRBD1|-|TRBV27|16|TRBJ2-5
CASSSQGSYSRETQYF
TGTGCCAGCAGTTCACAGGGGTCTTACTCCCGGGAGACCCAGTACTTC
>TRBD2|few|TRBV7-2|16|TRBJ2-3
CASSLGGGRGKDTQYF
TGTGCCAGCAGCTTAGGCGGGGGTAGGGGTAAAGATACGCAGTATTTT
>-|-|TRBV7-9|15|TRBJ2-7
CASSLVSSLRGEQYF
TGTGCCAGCAGCTTAGTTTCCTCCCTTAGGGGCGAGCAGTACTTC